What follows are 28 T cell receptor beta chains derived from one specimen sequenced in a study of shared clonotypes between healthy human individuals (dated by TCRdb to the early 2020s). Library prep was done by the immunoSEQ multiplex PCR assay. TCRdb took this table from immuneACCESS and kept in-frame rearrangements with V and J called. Such tables lack part of the clones; where checked against another copy, unresolved V genes explain under half of the gap, and the rest is unexplained. The sample table holds about 510,000 clones, of which about 75% were seen once. The top ten constitute around an eighth of the sample. Input material: PBMCs. The receptors come from a woman between 40 and 50 years old in good health. Some clones in this sample may be carry-over from other donors' samples.

CDR3 bases: TGTGCCAGCAGCTTGGGAGTACTAGCGGGAAAGGGGGCAGATACGCAGTATTTT. Protein product: CASSLGVLAGKGADTQYF. The chain uses TRBV5-5 and TRBJ2-3; 10 bases agree with TRBD2. The CDR3 runs to 18 residues. After removal of 0 bases from V and 4 bases from J, the junction contained 11 bases not matched to a gene. Germline V gives CDR1 SGHKS, CDR2 YYEKEE (reference sequence).

In this sample, this clone turned up a few times. This chain links TRBV7-2 with TRBJ1-2; D may be TRBD1 (5 bases). The germline CDR1 and CDR2 sequences are SGHTA and FQGNSA. The V gene lost 3 bases and the J gene lost 7 bases, with 15 bases spanning the gap. The CDR3 spans 14 residues. CDR3 amino acids: CASSLTAVAGGYTF. The CDR3 region has the DNA TGTGCCAGCAGCTTGACAGCCGTCGCGGGTGGCTACACCTTC.

The CDR3: CASSQNTGIYTF. CDR3 in DNA: TGTGCCAGCAGTCAAAATACAGGGATCTACACCTTC. The rearrangement links TRBV6-5 to TRBJ1-2, with D perhaps TRBD1 (6 bases). The CDR3 extends over 12 amino acids. V lost 5 bases and J lost 10, with 14 bases in between. In germline, CDR1 is MNHEY, CDR2 SVGAGI.

V and J are TRBV4-2 and TRBJ2-1, with D perhaps matching TRBD2 (5 bases). Deletions cut 0 bases from V and 6 bases from J, with 15 bases between. Germline assignment: CDR1 LGHNA and CDR2 YNFKEQ. This CDR3 spans 16 amino acids. CDR3 sequence (DNA): TGTGCCAGCAGCCAAGATTTAGGCCTACGGGGCAATGAGCAGTTCTTC. Amino acid sequence: CASSQDLGLRGNEQFF.

The chain employs TRBV28 and TRBJ1-4; D possibly corresponds to TRBD1 (6 bases). The CDR3 loop spans 15 amino acids. CDR1 and CDR2 from the germline V gene are MDHEN and SYDVKM. V was clipped by 5 bases and J by 3 bases, with 13 bases between them. CDR3 residues: CASSAPGQANEKLFF. The CDR3, as DNA: TGTGCCAGCAGTGCGCCGGGACAAGCTAATGAAAAACTGTTTTTT.

The chain is built from TRBV7-2 and TRBJ2-7, with TRBD2 identical over 7 bases. The CDR3 runs to 16 residues. Per the germline V gene, CDR1 is SGHTA and CDR2 is FQGNSA. V shed 1 base and J 4 bases; nucleotides not matched to a gene: 10. Written as DNA, the CDR3 is TGTGCCAGCAGCTTAGTTCCCCGGGAGGCGGGTTACGAGCAGTACTTC. Translation: CASSLVPREAGYEQYF. Filled out from reference TRBV7-2 and TRBJ2-7, the complete variable domain reads GAGVSQSPSNKVTEKGKDVELRCDPISGHTALYWYRQSLGQGLEFLIYFQGNSAPDKSGLPSDRFSAERTGGSVSTLTIQRTQQEDSAVYLCASSLVPREAGYEQYFGPGTRLTVT.

CDR3 nucleotide sequence: TGCGCCAGCGCCCCGACGGGGAGCACAGATACGCAGTATTTT. It encodes CASAPTGSTDTQYF. The chain has TRBV10-2 and TRBJ2-3; perhaps TRBD2 as D (5 bases). The CDR3 consists of 14 residues. Trimming took 8 bases from V and 0 from J, leaving 12 bases between them. Per the germline V gene, CDR1 is WSHSY and CDR2 is SAAADI.

As for this clone: The sample has other DNA sequences that encode this CDR3 too. This chain links TRBV7-2 with TRBJ1-5; D call uncertain. V shed 3 bases and J shed 11 bases, with 11 bases lying between them. The CDR3 spans 12 residues. The germline CDR1 and CDR2 sequences are SGHTA and FQGNSA. CDR3 residues: CASSLDSKAQHF. In DNA, the CDR3 is TGTGCCAGCAGCTTGGACTCGAAGGCCCAGCATTTT.

This sequence joins TRBV28 and TRBJ1-5; D unclear. V lost 0 bases to trimming and J lost 9 bases, with 12 bases between them. This CDR3 is built from 14 residues. The V gene's germline CDR1 is MDHEN and CDR2 SYDVKM. The CDR3 DNA follows: TGTGCCAGCAGTTTATGGGACGCTGGCCGGCCCCAGCATTTT. This translates into CASSLWDAGRPQHF.

Worth noting for this clone: Only one base separates this from a far larger clonotype, so it likely reflects a read error. The V gene is TRBV13, the J gene TRBJ2-1, with D hard to call. Germline V CDR1 and CDR2: PRHDT, FYEKMQ (reference sequence). The CDR3 is 15 residues long. The DNA for the CDR3 is TGTGCCAGCAGCTTAGGGGCGACTCCCTACAATGAGCAGCTCTTC. Translated, it gives CASSLGATPYNEQLF.

This clone was counted at least ten times. The genes are TRBV30 and TRBJ1-1, with 7 positions matching TRBD1. The junction had 7 bases not matched to a gene; V was cut back by 3 bases and J by 3 bases. The CDR3 has 14 amino acids. In germline, CDR1 is GTSNPN, CDR2 SVGIG (reference sequence). CDR3 amino acids: CAWRQGRAYTEAFF. Written as DNA, the CDR3 is TGTGCCTGGAGACAGGGGAGGGCGTACACTGAAGCTTTCTTT.

Worth noting for this clone: The sample contains more than one DNA sequence encoding this CDR3. The chain couples TRBV7-8 to TRBJ2-7; D is perhaps TRBD1 (5 bases). CDR1 is SGHVS and CDR2 is FQNEAQ in the germline V gene. The germline V and J ends were trimmed by 3 bases and 6 bases, with 6 bases remaining between them. The CDR3 covers 11 residues. CDR3 protein: CASSLQGEQYF. CDR3 DNA sequence: TGTGCCAGCAGCTTGCAGGGCGAGCAGTACTTC.

The rearrangement links TRBV19 to TRBJ2-5, with no clear D. Trimming pared 4 bases from V and 2 bases from J, leaving 8 bases between. The CDR3 loop spans 13 amino acids. Germline lookup yields CDR1 LNHDA and CDR2 SQIVND (reference sequence). The CDR3: CASSNYLQETQYF. CDR3 nucleotides: TGTGCCAGTAGTAATTATTTACAAGAGACCCAGTACTTC.

The chain links TRBV5-1 to TRBJ1-5; no definite D call. Germline V lookup: CDR1 SGHRS, CDR2 YFSETQ. The CDR3 runs to 15 residues. Between the trimmed V and J ends, which lost 4 bases and 5 bases, there was a span of 16 bases. CDR3 region: CASSIGGVRDQPQHF. For the CDR3, the DNA is TGCGCCAGCAGCATCGGCGGGGTGCGGGATCAGCCCCAGCATTTT.

The chain links TRBV16 to TRBJ2-7; 7 nucleotides line up with TRBD1. Per the germline V gene, CDR1 is KGHSY and CDR2 is FQNENV. CDR3 length: 14 residues. V lost 4 bases to trimming and J lost 2 bases; unmatched junction nucleotides: 5. The CDR3 here is CASSRRQGPYEQYF. The CDR3 DNA follows: TGTGCCAGCAGCCGCAGACAGGGACCCTACGAGCAGTACTTC. Using reference TRBV16 and TRBJ2-7 for the parts outside the CDR3, the full variable domain is GEEVAQTPKHLVRGEGQKAKLYCAPIKGHSYVFWYQQVLKNEFKFLISFQNENVFDETGMPKERFSAKCLPNSPCSLEIQATKLEDSAVYFCASSRRQGPYEQYFGPGTRLTVT.

The chain links TRBV5-6 to TRBJ1-2; tentative D call: TRBD1 (5 bases). Trimming removed 0 bases from V and 6 bases from J, with 9 bases in between. The CDR3 has 13 residues. CDR1 is SGHDT and CDR2 is YYEEEE in the germline V gene. In DNA, the CDR3 is TGTGCCAGCAGCTTGGATCGGGGGGATGGCTACACCTTC. Translating gives CASSLDRGDGYTF.

V and J are TRBV4-1 and TRBJ2-3, with D perhaps TRBD2 (6 bases). V gave up 6 bases and J gave up 4 bases, with 20 bases separating them. CDR1 and CDR2 (germline): MGHRA, YSYEKL. This CDR3 is built from 16 residues. CDR3 protein: CASRWSPLARADTQYF. As DNA, the CDR3 is TGCGCCAGCAGGTGGTCCCCACTAGCCCGGGCAGATACGCAGTATTTT.

The chain links TRBV7-9 to TRBJ2-5; 8 nucleotides agree with TRBD2. Germline V gives CDR1 SEHNR, CDR2 FQNEAQ (reference sequence). Germline trimming cut 4 bases from V and 0 bases from J; bases unmatched to any gene: 1. The length of the CDR3 is 14 residues. CDR3 sequence reads: CASSWGLDQETQYF. The CDR3 DNA reads TGTGCCAGCAGCTGGGGACTAGACCAAGAGACCCAGTACTTC.

In this sample, this clone turned up a few times. V is TRBV18 and J is TRBJ1-1; a weak D match, TRBD1 (5 bases). The V gene lost 6 bases and the J gene lost 0 bases, with 11 bases spanning the gap. Germline V gene sequence: CDR1 KGHSH, CDR2 LQKENI. CDR3 length: 14 amino acids. As DNA, the CDR3 is TGTGCCAGCTCCGCGGGACCGATGAACACTGAAGCTTTCTTT. Translated, it gives CASSAGPMNTEAFF. The full variable domain, in which reference TRBV18 and TRBJ1-1 provide the parts outside the CDR3, is NAGVMQNPRHLVRRRGQEARLRCSPMKGHSHVYWYRQLPEEGLKFMVYLQKENIIDESGMPKERFSAEFPKEGPSILRIQQVVRGDSAAYFCASSAGPMNTEAFFGQGTRLTVV.

This chain joins TRBV2 and TRBJ2-2; D might be TRBD2 (5 bases). Germline assignment: CDR1 SNHLY and CDR2 FYNNEI. V was trimmed by 8 bases and J by 4 bases, leaving 11 bases between them. This CDR3 spans 13 amino acids. CDR3 region: CASGGDGTGELFF. DNA for the CDR3: TGTGCCAGCGGAGGTGACGGCACCGGGGAGCTGTTTTTT.

This chain uses TRBV7-9 with TRBJ1-4, with unresolved D. Trimming stripped 5 bases from V and 0 bases from J, with 10 bases between. The CDR3 loop spans 15 amino acids. The V gene's germline CDR1 is SEHNR and CDR2 FQNEAQ (reference sequence). The CDR3: CASSPTGATNEKLFF. The CDR3 DNA reads TGTGCCAGCAGCCCGACGGGTGCAACTAATGAAAAACTGTTTTTT.

This rearrangement joins TRBV9 to TRBJ2-1, with 9 bases identical to TRBD2. With 0 bases clipped from V and 6 bases from J, the junction kept 4 bases outside the gene matches. Germline CDR1 is SGDLS and CDR2 is YYNGEE. CDR3 length equals 15 residues. The CDR3 loop reads CASSVGLAGTNEQFF. In DNA, the CDR3 is TGTGCCAGCAGCGTAGGTCTAGCGGGGACCAATGAGCAGTTCTTC.

The chain combines TRBV19 with TRBJ2-3; the match to TRBD2 covers 10 bases. CDR3 length equals 16 residues. Germline V lookup: CDR1 LNHDA, CDR2 SQIVND (reference sequence). V shed 5 bases and J 0 bases; nucleotides not matched to a gene: 5. Here the CDR3 reads CASSLGLAASTDTQYF. The CDR3 region has the DNA TGTGCCAGTAGTCTCGGACTAGCGGCTAGCACAGATACGCAGTATTTT. Supplemented by reference TRBV19 and TRBJ2-3, the full variable domain reads DGGITQSPKYLFRKEGQNVTLSCEQNLNHDAMYWYRQDPGQGLRLIYYSQIVNDFQKGDIAEGYSVSREKKESFPLTVTSAQKNPTAFYLCASSLGLAASTDTQYFGPGTRLTVL.

The chain is built from TRBV9 and TRBJ1-2; D gene unclear. Germline CDR1 is SGDLS and CDR2 is YYNGEE. V was cut by 0 bases and J by 0 bases, with 9 bases left in between. The CDR3 sequence is 15 residues long. The CDR3 spells CASSVDARANYGYTF. The CDR3, as DNA: TGTGCCAGCAGCGTAGATGCTAGAGCTAACTATGGCTACACCTTC.

The chain has TRBV6-5 and TRBJ2-7; D unclear. The ends were cut back, 7 bases at V and 12 bases at J, with 16 bases in the middle. CDR1 and CDR2 (germline): MNHEY, SVGAGI. The CDR3 spans 11 residues. The CDR3 sequence is CASKLAGYWYF. In nucleotides, the CDR3 is TGTGCCAGCAAGCTCGCCGGATATTGGTACTTC.

V gene TRBV7-2 combines with J gene TRBJ2-7; TRBD1 matches 8 bases. With V trimmed by 3 bases and J by 0 bases, 16 bases remained unmatched. Looked up from germline, CDR1 is SGHTA and CDR2 is FQGNSA. The CDR3 spans 19 residues. The CDR3 region has the DNA TGTGCCAGCAGCTTGGAGACAGGGGAGGTCGCATTAAGCTCCTACGAGCAGTACTTC. It translates to CASSLETGEVALSSYEQYF.

The chain links TRBV4-2 to TRBJ2-1, with a tentative D call TRBD2 (6 bases). The CDR3 contains 17 residues. Germline-derived CDR1 and CDR2 are LGHNA and YNFKEQ. V gave up 0 bases and J gave up 7 bases, with 19 bases separating them. DNA of the CDR3: TGTGCCAGCAGCCAAGATCTATTGTGGGAGGAGGTGAATGAGCAGTTCTTC. Amino acids: CASSQDLLWEEVNEQFF.

The chain employs TRBV5-1 and TRBJ2-3, with TRBD1 as a possible D gene (6 bases). There are 14 residues in the CDR3. Germline CDR1 reads SGHRS; CDR2 reads YFSETQ. V was pared by 4 bases and J by 5 bases, with 14 bases between. The DNA of the CDR3 is TGCGCCAGCAGCAAAGGGACATTTCAAGATACGCAGTATTTT. Translated: CASSKGTFQDTQYF.